This TCR beta chain is from a study of blood T cell repertoires in COVID-19. For the study at large: Samples taken during acute and convalescent COVID-19 were collected in the United States, Italy and Spain. T cells, B-cell-depleted T cells, or PBMCs supplied cDNA or gDNA.

The CDR3 is 19 amino acids. CDR1 and CDR2 from the germline V gene are SQVTM and ANQGSEA. V was pared by 6 bases and J by 1 base, with 24 bases of the junction left unmatched. While infection was still active, Seattle patients were enrolled and then followed longitudinally. The authors' processing: It was from reference gene primer amplification that nucleated cell counts were estimated. Sequencing used immunoSEQ multiplex PCR; TCRdb keeps in-frame clones, though not all of them. That table gives V, J and clone size, and the DNA gave D and trimming. The sample lists 150,000 to 200,000 clones; 80% to 90% were seen once.

V and J are TRBV29-1 and TRBJ2-7; TRBD2 aligns across 7 bases. This sequence was found in a woman in her 70s with COVID-19, enrolled during active disease. The source material was peripheral blood. CDR3: CSVPPWTRSFPTKSYEQYF. The CDR3 DNA sequence: TGCAGCGTCCCCCCATGGACTAGGAGTTTCCCTACGAAATCCTACGAGCAGTACTTC.